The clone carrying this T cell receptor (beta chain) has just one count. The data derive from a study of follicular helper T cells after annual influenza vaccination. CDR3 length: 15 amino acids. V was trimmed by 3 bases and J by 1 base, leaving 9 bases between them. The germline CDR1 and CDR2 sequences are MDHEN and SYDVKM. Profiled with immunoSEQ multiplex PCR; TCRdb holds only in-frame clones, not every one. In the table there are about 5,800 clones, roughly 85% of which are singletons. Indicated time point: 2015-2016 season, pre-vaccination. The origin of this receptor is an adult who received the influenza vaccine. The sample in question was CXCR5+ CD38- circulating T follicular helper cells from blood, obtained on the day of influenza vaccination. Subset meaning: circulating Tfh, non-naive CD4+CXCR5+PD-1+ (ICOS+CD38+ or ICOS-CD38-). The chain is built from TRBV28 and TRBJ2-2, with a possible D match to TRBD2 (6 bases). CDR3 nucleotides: TGTGCCAGCAGTTTCGGGAGTTGGAACACCGGGGAGCTGTTTTTT. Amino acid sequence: CASSFGSWNTGELFF.